This T cell receptor (beta chain) was documented in a study of blood T cells in healthy people across ages. About this clonotype itself: Antigen specificity is unknown.

Points from the study as a whole: The study regarded diversity estimates from one million T cells as underestimates. Compared with aged donors, long-lived donors showed fewer expanded clones, suggesting selection.

With a J-beta primer mix and a sample-barcoded 5' primer, a second PCR ran roughly 6 to 12 cycles. Researchers report that each sample yielded at least 2.5 million CDR3-containing paired-end reads. MiXCR, run by TCRdb on the 5' RACE reads, gives a single entry per CDR3 protein. Of 1.5 million to 2 million distinct CDR3 sequences listed, roughly 28% were seen once; the top ten hold 7% to 9%. V trimming: 4 bases; J trimming: 2 bases; junction bases outside the gene matches: 8. CDR3 length equals 16 residues. Germline values: CDR1 WNHNN, CDR2 SYGVQD (reference sequence). The genes are TRBV10-1 and TRBJ2-5; the match to TRBD2 covers 9 bases. The receptor was isolated from a woman aged 25 to 39 in good health. Sequencing was done on a sample of blood. The CDR3 bases are TGCGCCAGCAGTGCGAACCAGGGACTAGCACAAGAGACCCAGTACTTC. Residues: CASSANQGLAQETQYF.